Ten or more counts support the clone carrying this TCR beta chain. Its antigen is undetermined. This sample was taken from a study of CD8 T cells in ankylosing spondylitis. TCRdb ran MiXCR on the 5' RACE reads and lists one entry per CDR3 protein. The repertoire consists of roughly 90,000 distinct CDR3 sequences, with more than 8.5% occurring once and the leading ten covering over 25%. Regarding the study as a whole: Seemingly distinctive of ankylosing spondylitis blood was a TCR beta motif formed by eight highly homologous variants.

This TCR came from a male donor with ankylosing spondylitis. Input material: blood, either unsorted or a sorted T cell fraction (not recorded which).

CDR3 nucleotides: TGTGCCACCAGCAGAGAAGGGACTTATGAGCAGTTCTTC. Translated: CATSREGTYEQFF. The V and J genes are TRBV15 and TRBJ2-1, with D maybe TRBD2 (6 bases). Germline V gives CDR1 LNHNV, CDR2 YYDKDF (reference sequence). This CDR3 has 13 amino acids. Between the trimmed V and J ends, which lost 0 bases and 8 bases, there was a span of 8 bases.